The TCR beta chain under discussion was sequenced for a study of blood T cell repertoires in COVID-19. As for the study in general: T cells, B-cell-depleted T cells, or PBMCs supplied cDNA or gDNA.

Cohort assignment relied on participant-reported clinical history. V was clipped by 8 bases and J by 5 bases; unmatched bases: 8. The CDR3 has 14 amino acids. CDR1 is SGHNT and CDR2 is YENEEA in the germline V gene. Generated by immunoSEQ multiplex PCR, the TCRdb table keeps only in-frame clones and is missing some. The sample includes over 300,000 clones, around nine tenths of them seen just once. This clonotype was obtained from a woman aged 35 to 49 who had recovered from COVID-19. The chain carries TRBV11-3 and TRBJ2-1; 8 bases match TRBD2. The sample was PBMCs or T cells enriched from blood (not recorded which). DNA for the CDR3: TGTGCCAGCCTCGGAGGTAGCGGGAACAATGAGCAGTTCTTC. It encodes CASLGGSGNNEQFF.